This entry lists 2 T cell receptor beta chains sequenced from one sample in a study of T cells in localized non-small cell lung cancer. Some clones are missing from TCRdb's copy, which holds only in-frame ones; the method was immunoSEQ multiplex PCR. The repertoire holds approximately 150,000 clones, with around 90% as singletons. Here the sequenced sample was peripheral blood, taken before any cancer treatment. The receptors were gathered from a female donor aged 60 or older with stage I lung adenocarcinoma.

The chain joins TRBV29-1 to TRBJ1-2; 7 positions match TRBD1. This CDR3 region has 12 residues. The J segment lost 6 bases and the V segment lost 7 bases, leaving 8 bases of the junction unmatched. Germline CDR1 and CDR2: SQVTM and ANQGSEA. Here the CDR3 reads CSAKTGVNGYTF. The CDR3 region has the DNA TGCAGCGCCAAAACAGGGGTAAATGGCTACACCTTC.

This chain links TRBV5-6 with TRBJ1-1; 9 bases fit TRBD1. The CDR3 extends over 17 amino acids. Per germline, CDR1 SGHDT and CDR2 YYEEEE. The junction had 6 bases not matched to a gene; V was cut back by 0 bases and J by 0 bases. CDR3 coding DNA: TGTGCCAGCAGCTTGGGTTGGACAGGGGCTTTGAACACTGAAGCTTTCTTT. The encoded protein is CASSLGWTGALNTEAFF.